This is a list of T cell receptor beta chains from one sample in a study of T cell repertoires in cytomegalovirus infection. TCRdb fed the reads into MiXCR, producing one record per CDR3 protein. Here the sample spans some 390,000 distinct CDR3 sequences, 15% to 20% being singletons. Sequencing used PBMCs. The receptors were gathered from a human donor in good health (CMV status not recorded). Some clones in this sample may be carry-over from other donors' samples. Both conserved end residues are part of each CDR3. A D gene is named only where the DNA matches it firmly. Expanded clones get a size class; other rows say once, few or many, or leave the size out.

CDR3 protein: CASSASRAGVGEQYF
CDR3 DNA: TGTGCCAGCAGCGCCTCCAGAGCGGGAGTAGGAGAGCAGTACTTC
clone size: -
D gene: TRBD2
V gene: TRBV7-9
J gene: TRBJ2-7

CDR3 protein: CASSLGLAGIDTQYF
CDR3 DNA: TGTGCCAGCAGCTTAGGACTAGCGGGGATAGATACGCAGTATTTT
clone size: many
D gene: TRBD2
V gene: TRBV7-2
J gene: TRBJ2-3

CDR3 protein: CASSRGGAKNSPLHF
CDR3 DNA: TGTGCCAGCAGTAGAGGGGGGGCTAAGAATTCACCCCTCCACTTT
clone size: many
D gene: -
V gene: TRBV12-3/TRBV12-4
J gene: TRBJ1-6

CDR3 protein: CASSLVGVDNQPQHF
CDR3 DNA: TGTGCCAGCAGCTTGGTGGGAGTGGACAATCAGCCCCAGCATTTT
clone size: -
D gene: -
V gene: TRBV5-6
J gene: TRBJ1-5

CDR3 protein: CATSRDGVSEQYF
CDR3 DNA: TGTGCCACCAGCAGAGACGGGGTCTCCGAGCAGTACTTC
clone size: few
D gene: -
V gene: TRBV15
J gene: TRBJ2-7

CDR3 protein: CASSIDFDRADQPQHF
CDR3 DNA: TGTGCCAGTAGTATAGATTTCGACAGGGCAGATCAGCCCCAGCATTTT
clone size: many
D gene: TRBD1
V gene: TRBV19
J gene: TRBJ1-5

CDR3 protein: CASSFTSSYNEQFF
CDR3 DNA: TGTGCCAGCAGTTTTACGAGCTCCTACAATGAGCAGTTCTTC
clone size: many
D gene: -
V gene: TRBV6-2/TRBV6-3
J gene: TRBJ2-1

CDR3 protein: CASSSGLETQYF
CDR3 DNA: TGTGCCAGCAGCTCCGGCTTAGAGACCCAGTACTTC
clone size: many
D gene: -
V gene: TRBV7-2
J gene: TRBJ2-5

CDR3 protein: CASSYNRGSSYEQYF
CDR3 DNA: TGTGCCAGCAGCTACAACAGGGGGAGCTCCTACGAGCAGTACTTC
clone size: -
D gene: TRBD1
V gene: TRBV4-2
J gene: TRBJ2-7

CDR3 protein: CATSRVTGLAGGRNEQFF
CDR3 DNA: TGTGCCACCAGCAGAGTGACTGGACTAGCGGGGGGCCGGAATGAGCAGTTCTTC
clone size: few
D gene: TRBD2
V gene: TRBV15
J gene: TRBJ2-1

CDR3 protein: CASSSPTGFPEQYF
CDR3 DNA: TGTGCCAGCAGCTCACCGACAGGATTTCCCGAGCAGTACTTC
clone size: many
D gene: -
V gene: TRBV7-9
J gene: TRBJ2-7

CDR3 protein: CSALGGKSSYNSPLHF
CDR3 DNA: TGCAGTGCTCTCGGGGGGAAGAGCTCCTATAATTCACCCCTCCACTTT
clone size: few
D gene: -
V gene: TRBV20-1
J gene: TRBJ1-6

CDR3 protein: CASSSAEGGRGNTIYF
CDR3 DNA: TGTGCCAGCAGTTCCGCCGAAGGGGGCCGTGGAAACACCATATATTTT
clone size: -
D gene: TRBD1
V gene: TRBV28
J gene: TRBJ1-3

CDR3 protein: CASSPGLANQETQYF
CDR3 DNA: TGTGCCAGCAGTCCGGGACTAGCGAACCAAGAGACCCAGTACTTC
clone size: -
D gene: TRBD2
V gene: TRBV2
J gene: TRBJ2-5

CDR3 protein: CASTDMANTGELFF
CDR3 DNA: TGTGCCAGCACTGACATGGCGAACACCGGGGAGCTGTTTTTT
clone size: few
D gene: -
V gene: TRBV6-8
J gene: TRBJ2-2

CDR3 protein: CASSSSRGEKLFF
CDR3 DNA: TGTGCCAGCAGCTCCAGTCGGGGTGAAAAACTGTTTTTT
clone size: -
D gene: -
V gene: TRBV7-2
J gene: TRBJ1-4

CDR3 protein: CSARFGELYGYTF
CDR3 DNA: TGCAGTGCTAGGTTCGGGGAGCTCTATGGCTACACCTTC
clone size: -
D gene: -
V gene: TRBV20-1
J gene: TRBJ1-2

CDR3 protein: CSASYGGEETQYF
CDR3 DNA: TGCAGTGCTAGTTACGGGGGGGAAGAGACCCAGTACTTC
clone size: -
D gene: TRBD2
V gene: TRBV20-1
J gene: TRBJ2-5

CDR3 protein: CASSFRRGNSPLHF
CDR3 DNA: TGTGCCAGCAGCTTCCGCAGGGGAAATTCACCCCTCCACTTT
clone size: many
D gene: -
V gene: TRBV7-2
J gene: TRBJ1-6

CDR3 protein: CASSFNLGEKLFF
CDR3 DNA: TGTGCCAGCAGTTTTAATCTTGGTGAAAAACTGTTTTTT
clone size: -
D gene: -
V gene: TRBV12-3/TRBV12-4
J gene: TRBJ1-4

CDR3 protein: CASSPYFGEETQYF
CDR3 DNA: TGTGCCAGCAGCCCGTATTTCGGGGAAGAGACCCAGTACTTC
clone size: few
D gene: -
V gene: TRBV3-1
J gene: TRBJ2-5

CDR3 protein: CASRGPNTGELFF
CDR3 DNA: TGTGCCAGCCGAGGACCTAACACCGGGGAGCTGTTTTTT
clone size: many
D gene: -
V gene: TRBV7-9
J gene: TRBJ2-2

CDR3 protein: CASSRRSYGYTF
CDR3 DNA: TGTGCCAGCAGCCGACGTTCCTATGGCTACACCTTC
clone size: few
D gene: -
V gene: TRBV12-3/TRBV12-4
J gene: TRBJ1-2

CDR3 protein: CAISELESGTGYNEQFF
CDR3 DNA: TGTGCCATCAGTGAGTTAGAATCCGGGACAGGATACAATGAGCAGTTCTTC
clone size: many
D gene: TRBD1
V gene: TRBV10-3
J gene: TRBJ2-1

CDR3 protein: CASSRPGLANDEQFF
CDR3 DNA: TGCGCCAGCAGCCGCCCGGGACTAGCAAACGATGAGCAGTTCTTC
clone size: -
D gene: TRBD2
V gene: TRBV4-1
J gene: TRBJ2-1

CDR3 protein: CASSETGSVGELFF
CDR3 DNA: TGTGCCAGCAGTGAAACGGGATCGGTCGGGGAGCTGTTTTTT
clone size: -
D gene: -
V gene: TRBV25-1
J gene: TRBJ2-2

CDR3 protein: CASSLEDRLSGANVLTF
CDR3 DNA: TGTGCCAGCAGCTTAGAGGACAGACTCTCTGGGGCCAACGTCCTGACTTTC
clone size: many
D gene: -
V gene: TRBV7-8
J gene: TRBJ2-6

CDR3 protein: CSAVGLNTGELFF
CDR3 DNA: TGCAGTGCAGTAGGACTGAACACCGGGGAGCTGTTTTTT
clone size: -
D gene: -
V gene: TRBV20-1
J gene: TRBJ2-2

CDR3 protein: CASSLWGSVTDTQYF
CDR3 DNA: TGTGCCAGCAGCTTATGGGGCTCAGTCACAGATACGCAGTATTTT
clone size: many
D gene: -
V gene: TRBV11-2
J gene: TRBJ2-3